What follows describes a single T cell receptor (beta chain). This entry is derived from a study of shared clonotypes between healthy human individuals. For each subset, genomic DNA was distributed in equal portions over several immunoSEQ plates. The method was immunoSEQ multiplex PCR; TCRdb's version includes in-frame clones alone and lacks a portion of them. The sample carries roughly 1.4 million clones, approximately 98.5% recorded once. The receptor was isolated from a man between 25 and 39 years old in good health. The sample consisted of naive CD4+ T cells sorted from blood. Subset indicated: CD45RA+ positively selected.

This chain's CDR3 is CASSSWISGSSYEQYF. The CDR3 DNA sequence: TGCGCCAGCAGCTCGTGGATTAGCGGGAGCTCCTACGAGCAGTACTTC. J is TRBJ2-7 and V is TRBV5-1; TRBD2 matches at 9 bases. CDR3 length: 16 amino acids. V lost 3 bases and J lost 0; bases outside the gene matches: 7. Germline CDR1 reads SGHRS; CDR2 reads YFSETQ.